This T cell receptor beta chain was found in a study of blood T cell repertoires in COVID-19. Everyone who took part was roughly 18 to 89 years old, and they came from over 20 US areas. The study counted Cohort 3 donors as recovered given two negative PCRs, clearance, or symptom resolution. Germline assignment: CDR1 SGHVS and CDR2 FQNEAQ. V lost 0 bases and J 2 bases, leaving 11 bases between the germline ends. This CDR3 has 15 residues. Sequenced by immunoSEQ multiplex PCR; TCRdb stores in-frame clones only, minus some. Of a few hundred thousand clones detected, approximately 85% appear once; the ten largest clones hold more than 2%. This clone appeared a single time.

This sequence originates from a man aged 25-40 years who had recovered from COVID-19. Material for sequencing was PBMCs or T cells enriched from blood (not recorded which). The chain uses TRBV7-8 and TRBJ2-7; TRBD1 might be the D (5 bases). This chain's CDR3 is CASSLAPGAPYEQYF. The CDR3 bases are TGTGCCAGCAGCTTAGCGCCTGGGGCTCCCTACGAGCAGTACTTC.